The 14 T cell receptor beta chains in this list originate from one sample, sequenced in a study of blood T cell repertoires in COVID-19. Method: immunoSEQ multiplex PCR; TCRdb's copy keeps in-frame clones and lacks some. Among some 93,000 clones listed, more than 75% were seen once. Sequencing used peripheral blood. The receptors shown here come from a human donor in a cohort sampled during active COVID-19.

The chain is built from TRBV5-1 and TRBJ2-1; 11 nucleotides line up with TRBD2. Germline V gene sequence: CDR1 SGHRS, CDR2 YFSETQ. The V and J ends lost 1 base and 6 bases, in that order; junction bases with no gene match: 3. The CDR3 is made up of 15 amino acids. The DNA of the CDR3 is TGCGCCAGCAGCTTGATCGGGACTAGCGGCAATGAGCAGTTCTTC. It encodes CASSLIGTSGNEQFF.

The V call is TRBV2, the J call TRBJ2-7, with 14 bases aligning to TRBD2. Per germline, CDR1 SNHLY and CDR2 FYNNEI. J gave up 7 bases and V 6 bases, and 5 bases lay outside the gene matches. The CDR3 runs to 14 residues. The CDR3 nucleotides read TGTGCCAGCAGGGGGACTAGCGGGAGTGGGGAGCAGTACTTC. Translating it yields CASRGTSGSGEQYF.

The chain's CDR3 is CASSQDLAATSYNEQFF. The CDR3 DNA reads TGTGCCAGCAGCCAAGACCTAGCGGCGACCTCCTACAATGAGCAGTTCTTC. The chain combines TRBV4-2 with TRBJ2-1, with TRBD2 matching 7 bases. Trimming took 0 bases from V and 0 from J; bases not matched to a gene: 5. The CDR3 is 17 residues long. Germline CDR1 LGHNA, CDR2 YNFKEQ.

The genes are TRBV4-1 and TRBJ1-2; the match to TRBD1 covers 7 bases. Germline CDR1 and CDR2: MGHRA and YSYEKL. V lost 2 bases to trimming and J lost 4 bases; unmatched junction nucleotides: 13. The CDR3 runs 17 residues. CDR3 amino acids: CASSQRQGGQTLYGYTF. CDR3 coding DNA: TGCGCCAGCAGCCAACGCCAAGGGGGACAGACCCTCTATGGCTACACCTTC.

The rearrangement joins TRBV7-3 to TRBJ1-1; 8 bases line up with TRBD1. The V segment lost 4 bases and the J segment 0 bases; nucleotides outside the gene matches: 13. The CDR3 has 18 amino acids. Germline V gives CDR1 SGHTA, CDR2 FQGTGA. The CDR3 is CASSSLVIQGDVNTEAFF. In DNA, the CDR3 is TGTGCCAGCAGCTCCCTTGTTATACAGGGGGATGTGAACACTGAAGCTTTCTTT.

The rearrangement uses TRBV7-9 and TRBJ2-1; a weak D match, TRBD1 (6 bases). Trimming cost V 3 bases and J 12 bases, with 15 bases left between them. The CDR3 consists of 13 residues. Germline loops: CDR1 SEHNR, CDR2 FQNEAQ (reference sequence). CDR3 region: CASSFEEGDAQFF. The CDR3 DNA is TGTGCCAGCAGCTTTGAAGAGGGGGACGCGCAGTTCTTC.

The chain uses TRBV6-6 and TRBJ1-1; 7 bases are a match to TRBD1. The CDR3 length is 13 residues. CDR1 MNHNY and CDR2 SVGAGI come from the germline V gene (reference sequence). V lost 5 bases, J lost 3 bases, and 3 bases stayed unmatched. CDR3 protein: CASSLTGDTEAFF. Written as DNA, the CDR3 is TGTGCCAGCAGTCTAACAGGGGACACTGAAGCTTTCTTT.

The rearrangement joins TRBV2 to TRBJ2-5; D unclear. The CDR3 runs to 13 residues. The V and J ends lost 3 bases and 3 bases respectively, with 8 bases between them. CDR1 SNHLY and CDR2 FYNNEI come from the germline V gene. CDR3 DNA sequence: TGTGCCAGCAGTGACTTGCGCGAAGAGACCCAGTACTTC. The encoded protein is CASSDLREETQYF. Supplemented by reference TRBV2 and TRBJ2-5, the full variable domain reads EPEVTQTPSHQVTQMGQEVILRCVPISNHLYFYWYRQILGQKVEFLVSFYNNEISEKSEIFDDQFSVERPDGSNFTLKIRSTKLEDSAMYFCASSDLREETQYFGPGTRLLVL.

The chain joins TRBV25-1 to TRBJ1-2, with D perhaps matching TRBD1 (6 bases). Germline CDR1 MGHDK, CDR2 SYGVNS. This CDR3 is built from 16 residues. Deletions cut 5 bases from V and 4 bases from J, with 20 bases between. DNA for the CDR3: TGTGCCAGCAGTCCTCCAGGGGCAGCGGACTCCTATGGCTACACCTTC. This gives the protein CASSPPGAADSYGYTF.

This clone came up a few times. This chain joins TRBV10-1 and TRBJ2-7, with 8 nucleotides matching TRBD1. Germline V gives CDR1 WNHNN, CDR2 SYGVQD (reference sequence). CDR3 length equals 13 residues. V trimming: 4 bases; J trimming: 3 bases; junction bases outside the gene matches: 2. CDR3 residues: CASSADRGYEQYF. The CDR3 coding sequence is TGCGCCAGCAGTGCTGACAGGGGCTACGAGCAGTACTTC.

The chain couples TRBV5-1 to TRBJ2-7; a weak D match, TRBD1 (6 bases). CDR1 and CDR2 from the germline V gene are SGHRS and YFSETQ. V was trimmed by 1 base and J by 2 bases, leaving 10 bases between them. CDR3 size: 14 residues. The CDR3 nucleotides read TGCGCCAGCAGCTTGCCCGGACAGCCCTACGAGCAGTACTTC. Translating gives CASSLPGQPYEQYF.

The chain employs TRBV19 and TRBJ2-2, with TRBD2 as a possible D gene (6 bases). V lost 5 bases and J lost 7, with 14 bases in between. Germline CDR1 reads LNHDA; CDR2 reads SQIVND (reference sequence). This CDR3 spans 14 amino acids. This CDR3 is CASSGGPAGGELFF. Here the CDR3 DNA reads TGTGCCAGTAGTGGAGGCCCAGCGGGCGGGGAGCTGTTTTTT.

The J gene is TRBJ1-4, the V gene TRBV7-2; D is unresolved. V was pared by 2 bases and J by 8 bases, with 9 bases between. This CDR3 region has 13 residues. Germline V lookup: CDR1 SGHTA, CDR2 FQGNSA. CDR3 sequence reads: CASSLTVDEKLFF. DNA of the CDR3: TGTGCCAGCAGCTTAACAGTAGACGAAAAACTGTTTTTT. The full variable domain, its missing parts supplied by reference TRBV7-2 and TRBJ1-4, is GAGVSQSPSNKVTEKGKDVELRCDPISGHTALYWYRQSLGQGLEFLIYFQGNSAPDKSGLPSDRFSAERTGGSVSTLTIQRTQQEDSAVYLCASSLTVDEKLFFGSGTQLSVL.

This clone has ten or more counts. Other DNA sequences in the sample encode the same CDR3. For the CDR3, the DNA is TGTGCTAGTGGTTTACAGGGGGCTGGAGAGACCCAGTACTTC. This codes for CASGLQGAGETQYF. The V and J genes are TRBV12-5 and TRBJ2-5, with 9 nucleotides matching TRBD1. Trimming at V came to 3 bases and at J to 4 bases, leaving 3 bases not matched to a gene. The CDR3 is 14 amino acids. The germline V gene has CDR1 LGHNT and CDR2 FRNRAP.